This T cell receptor beta chain was found in a study of T cells after yellow fever vaccination. The CDR3 spans 15 residues. Germline V gene lookup returns CDR1 SNHLY and CDR2 FYNNEI. V was shortened by 5 bases and J by 5 bases, with 17 bases between the two germline ends. TCRdb re-analysed the 5' RACE reads in MiXCR, keeping a single row per CDR3 protein. The table shows approximately 180,000 distinct CDR3 sequences, with about 6% occurring only once. The table lists this clonotype with many counts. The material was CD4+ T cells sorted from PBMCs, obtained on the day of the first yellow fever vaccination. The rearrangement links TRBV2 to TRBJ2-3; D tentatively fits TRBD1 or TRBD2 (5 bases each). This receptor was taken from a young man who received the YFV17D yellow fever vaccine. The CDR3 coding sequence is TGTGCCAGCAGTCGTCGGGACCCGGAAGGAGATACGCAGTATTTT. Its translation: CASSRRDPEGDTQYF.